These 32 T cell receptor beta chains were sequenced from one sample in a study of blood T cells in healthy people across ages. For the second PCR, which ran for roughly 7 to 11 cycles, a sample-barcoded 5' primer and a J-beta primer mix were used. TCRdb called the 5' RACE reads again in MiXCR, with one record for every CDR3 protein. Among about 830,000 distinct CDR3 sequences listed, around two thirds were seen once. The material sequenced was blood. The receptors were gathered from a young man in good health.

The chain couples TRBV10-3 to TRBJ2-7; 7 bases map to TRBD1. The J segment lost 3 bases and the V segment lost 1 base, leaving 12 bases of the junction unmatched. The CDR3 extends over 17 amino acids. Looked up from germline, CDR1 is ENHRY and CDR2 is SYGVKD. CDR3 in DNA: TGTGCCATCAGTGAGTTGCCGAGGGAGACAGGGTTCTACGAGCAGTACTTC. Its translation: CAISELPRETGFYEQYF.

CDR3 nucleotide sequence: TGTGCCATCAGTGAGTTCTCGGCGGAGAACACTGAAGCTTTCTTT. Translated: CAISEFSAENTEAFF. The chain joins TRBV10-3 to TRBJ1-1; D not resolved. This CDR3 region has 15 residues. The V gene's germline CDR1 is ENHRY and CDR2 SYGVKD. V gave up 1 base and J gave up 1 base, with 10 bases separating them.

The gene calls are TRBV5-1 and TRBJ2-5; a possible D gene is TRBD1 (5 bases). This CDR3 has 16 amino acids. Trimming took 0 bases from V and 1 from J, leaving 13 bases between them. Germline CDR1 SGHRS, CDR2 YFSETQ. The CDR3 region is CASSLALDRGQETQYF. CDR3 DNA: TGCGCCAGCAGCTTGGCCCTAGACAGAGGCCAAGAGACCCAGTACTTC.

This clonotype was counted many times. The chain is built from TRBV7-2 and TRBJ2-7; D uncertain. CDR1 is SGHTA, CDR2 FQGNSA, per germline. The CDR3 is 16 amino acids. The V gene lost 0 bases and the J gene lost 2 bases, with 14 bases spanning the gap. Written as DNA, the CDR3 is TGTGCCAGCAGCTTAGCGGGCGTCAGGCCACCCTACGAGCAGTACTTC. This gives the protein CASSLAGVRPPYEQYF. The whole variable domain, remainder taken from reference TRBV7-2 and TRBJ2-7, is GAGVSQSPSNKVTEKGKDVELRCDPISGHTALYWYRQSLGQGLEFLIYFQGNSAPDKSGLPSDRFSAERTGGSVSTLTIQRTQQEDSAVYLCASSLAGVRPPYEQYFGPGTRLTVT.

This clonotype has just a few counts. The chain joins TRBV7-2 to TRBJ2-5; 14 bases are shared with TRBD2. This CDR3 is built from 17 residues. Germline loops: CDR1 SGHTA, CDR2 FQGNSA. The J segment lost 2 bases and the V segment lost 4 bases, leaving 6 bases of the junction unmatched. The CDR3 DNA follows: TGTGCCAGCAGCTCAGGGACTAGCGGGGGATATCAAGAGACCCAGTACTTC. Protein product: CASSSGTSGGYQETQYF.

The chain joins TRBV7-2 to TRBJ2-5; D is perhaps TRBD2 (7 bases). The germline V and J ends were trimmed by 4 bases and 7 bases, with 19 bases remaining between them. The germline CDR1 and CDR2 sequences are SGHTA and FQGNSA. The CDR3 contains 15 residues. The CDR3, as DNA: TGTGCCAGCAGCTCAGGGGCGGGGGCGAGGGGGACCCAGTACTTC. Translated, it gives CASSSGAGARGTQYF.

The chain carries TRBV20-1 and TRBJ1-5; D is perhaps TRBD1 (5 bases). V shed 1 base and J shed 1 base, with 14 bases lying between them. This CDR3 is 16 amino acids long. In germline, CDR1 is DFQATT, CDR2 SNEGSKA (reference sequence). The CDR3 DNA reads TGCAGTGCTAGAGTGGTTGCAGGGAACAGCAATCAGCCCCAGCATTTT. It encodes CSARVVAGNSNQPQHF.

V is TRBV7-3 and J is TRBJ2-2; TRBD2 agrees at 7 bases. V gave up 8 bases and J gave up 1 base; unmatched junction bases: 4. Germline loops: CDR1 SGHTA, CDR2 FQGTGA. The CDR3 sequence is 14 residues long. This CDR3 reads CASGSGENTGELFF. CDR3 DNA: TGTGCCAGCGGGAGCGGGGAGAACACCGGGGAGCTGTTTTTT.

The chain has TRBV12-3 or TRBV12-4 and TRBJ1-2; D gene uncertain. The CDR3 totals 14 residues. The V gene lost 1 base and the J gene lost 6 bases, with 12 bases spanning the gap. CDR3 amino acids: CASSLGAYTDGYTF. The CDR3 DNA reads TGTGCCAGCAGTTTAGGGGCGTACACGGATGGCTACACCTTC.

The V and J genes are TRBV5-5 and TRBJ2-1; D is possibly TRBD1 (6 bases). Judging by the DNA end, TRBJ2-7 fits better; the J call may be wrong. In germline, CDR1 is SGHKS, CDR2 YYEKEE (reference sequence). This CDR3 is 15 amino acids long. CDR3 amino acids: CASSLTSGGYNEQYF. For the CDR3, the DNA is TGTGCCAGCAGCCTGACCTCTGGGGGCTACAATGAGCAGTACTTC.

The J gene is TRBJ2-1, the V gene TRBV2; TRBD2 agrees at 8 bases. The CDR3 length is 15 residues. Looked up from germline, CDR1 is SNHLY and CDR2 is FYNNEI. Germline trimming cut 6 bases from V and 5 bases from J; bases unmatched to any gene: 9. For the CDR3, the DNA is TGTGCCAGCAGCACCGGGACTAGAGGGAACAATGAGCAGTTCTTC. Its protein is CASSTGTRGNNEQFF.

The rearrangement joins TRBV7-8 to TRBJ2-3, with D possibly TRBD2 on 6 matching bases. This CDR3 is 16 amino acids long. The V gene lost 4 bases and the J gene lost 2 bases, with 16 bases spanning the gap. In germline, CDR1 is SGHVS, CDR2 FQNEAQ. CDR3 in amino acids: CASSSLRLGNTDTQYF. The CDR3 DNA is TGTGCCAGCAGCTCCTTACGACTAGGGAACACAGATACGCAGTATTTT.

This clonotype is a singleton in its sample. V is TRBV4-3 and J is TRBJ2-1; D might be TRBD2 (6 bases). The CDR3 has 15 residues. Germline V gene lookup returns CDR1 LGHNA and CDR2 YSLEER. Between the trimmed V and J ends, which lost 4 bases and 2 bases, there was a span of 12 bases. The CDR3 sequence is CASSLTGVAYNEQFF. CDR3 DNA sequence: TGCGCCAGCAGCCTTACGGGGGTCGCCTACAATGAGCAGTTCTTC.

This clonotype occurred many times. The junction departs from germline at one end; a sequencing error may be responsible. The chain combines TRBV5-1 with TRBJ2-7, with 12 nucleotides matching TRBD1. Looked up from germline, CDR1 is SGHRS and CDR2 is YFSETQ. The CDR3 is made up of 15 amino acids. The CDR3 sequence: CASSLGTGGTYEQYF. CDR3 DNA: TGTGCCAGCAGTTTAGGGACAGGGGGCACCTACGAGCAGTACTTC. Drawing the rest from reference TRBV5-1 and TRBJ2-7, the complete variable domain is KAGVTQTPRYLIKTRGQQVTLSCSPISGHRSVSWYQQTPGQGLQFLFEYFSETQRNKGNFPGRFSGRQFSNSRSEMNVSTLELGDSALYLCASSLGTGGTYEQYFGPGTRLTVT.

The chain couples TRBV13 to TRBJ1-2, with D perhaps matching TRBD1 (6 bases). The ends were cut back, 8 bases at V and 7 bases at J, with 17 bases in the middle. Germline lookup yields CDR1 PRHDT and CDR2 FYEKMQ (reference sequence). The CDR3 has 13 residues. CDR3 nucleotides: TGTGCCAGCTTGGGCGACAGGTTGGGTGGCTACACCTTC. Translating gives CASLGDRLGGYTF.

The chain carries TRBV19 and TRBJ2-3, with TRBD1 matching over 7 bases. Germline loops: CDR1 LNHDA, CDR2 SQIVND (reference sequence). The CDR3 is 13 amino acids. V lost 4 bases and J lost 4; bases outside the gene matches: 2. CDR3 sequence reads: CASSTQGADTQYF. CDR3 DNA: TGTGCCAGTAGTACCCAGGGGGCAGATACGCAGTATTTT.

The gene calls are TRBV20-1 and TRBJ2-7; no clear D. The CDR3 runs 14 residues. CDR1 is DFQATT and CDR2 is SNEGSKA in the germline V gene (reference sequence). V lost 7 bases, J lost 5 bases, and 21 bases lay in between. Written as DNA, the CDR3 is TGCAGTGTTACCTTGGGCGGCACAAACGACGAGCAGTACTTC. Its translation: CSVTLGGTNDEQYF.

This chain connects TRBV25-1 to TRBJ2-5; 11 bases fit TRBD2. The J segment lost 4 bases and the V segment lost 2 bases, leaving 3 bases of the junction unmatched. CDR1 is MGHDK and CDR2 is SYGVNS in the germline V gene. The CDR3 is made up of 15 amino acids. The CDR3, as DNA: TGTGCCAGCAGTGAACCCCTAGCGGGGGGAGAGACCCAGTACTTC. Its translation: CASSEPLAGGETQYF.

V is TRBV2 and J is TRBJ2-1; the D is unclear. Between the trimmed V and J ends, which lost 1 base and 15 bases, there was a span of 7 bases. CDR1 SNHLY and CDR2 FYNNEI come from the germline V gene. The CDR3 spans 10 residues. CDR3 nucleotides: TGTGCCAGCAGTGAAGGGCAGGTGTTCTTC. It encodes CASSEGQVFF.

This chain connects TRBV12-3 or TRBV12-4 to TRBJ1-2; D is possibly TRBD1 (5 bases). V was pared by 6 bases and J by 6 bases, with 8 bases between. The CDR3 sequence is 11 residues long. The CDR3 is CASSLDNGYTF. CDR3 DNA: TGTGCCAGCAGCCTGGACAATGGCTACACCTTC.

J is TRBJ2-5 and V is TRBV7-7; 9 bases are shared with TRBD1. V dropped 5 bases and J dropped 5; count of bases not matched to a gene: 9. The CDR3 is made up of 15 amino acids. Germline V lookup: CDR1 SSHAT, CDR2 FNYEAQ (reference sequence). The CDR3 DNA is TGTGCCAGCAGCGGAGTTTTGGGGACAGGGGAGACCCAGTACTTC. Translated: CASSGVLGTGETQYF.

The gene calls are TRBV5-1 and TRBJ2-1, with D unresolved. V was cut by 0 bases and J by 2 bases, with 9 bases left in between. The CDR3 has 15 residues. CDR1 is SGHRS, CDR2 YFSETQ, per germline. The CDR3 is CASSLDYRTYNEQFF. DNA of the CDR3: TGCGCCAGCAGCTTGGATTACCGGACCTACAATGAGCAGTTCTTC. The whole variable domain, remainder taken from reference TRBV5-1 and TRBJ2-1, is KAGVTQTPRYLIKTRGQQVTLSCSPISGHRSVSWYQQTPGQGLQFLFEYFSETQRNKGNFPGRFSGRQFSNSRSEMNVSTLELGDSALYLCASSLDYRTYNEQFFGPGTRLTVL.

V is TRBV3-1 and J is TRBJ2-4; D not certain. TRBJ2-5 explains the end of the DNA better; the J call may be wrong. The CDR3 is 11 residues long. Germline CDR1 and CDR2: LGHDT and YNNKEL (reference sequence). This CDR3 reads CASSHEETQYF. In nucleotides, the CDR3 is TGTGCCAGCAGCCATGAGGAGACCCAGTACTTC.

CDR3 amino acids: CASGATGANVLTF. The CDR3 nucleotides are TGTGCCAGCGGAGCCACTGGGGCCAACGTCCTGACTTTC. The chain couples TRBV6-1 to TRBJ2-6; D is ambiguous. V lost 8 bases, J lost 2 bases, and 7 bases lay in between. Germline V gives CDR1 MNHNS, CDR2 SASEGT. This CDR3 region has 13 residues.

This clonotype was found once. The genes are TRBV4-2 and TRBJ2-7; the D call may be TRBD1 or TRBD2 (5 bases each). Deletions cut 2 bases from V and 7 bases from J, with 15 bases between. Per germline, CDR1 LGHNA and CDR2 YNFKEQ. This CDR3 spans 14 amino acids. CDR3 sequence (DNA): TGTGCCAGCAGCCAATTGGGGGATGACGATGAGCAGTACTTC. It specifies CASSQLGDDDEQYF.

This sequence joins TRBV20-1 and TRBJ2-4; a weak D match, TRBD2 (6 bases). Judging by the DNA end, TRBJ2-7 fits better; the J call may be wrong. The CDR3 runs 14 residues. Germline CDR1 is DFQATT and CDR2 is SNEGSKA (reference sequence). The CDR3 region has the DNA TGCAGTGCTACTACAAGCGGGTTCTCCTACGAGCAGTACTTC. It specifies CSATTSGFSYEQYF.

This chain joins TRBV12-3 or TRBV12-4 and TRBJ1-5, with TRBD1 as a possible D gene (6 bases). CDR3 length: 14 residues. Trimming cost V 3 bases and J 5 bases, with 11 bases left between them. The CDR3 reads CASSFGGADQPQHF. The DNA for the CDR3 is TGTGCCAGCAGTTTCGGGGGGGCGGATCAGCCCCAGCATTTT.

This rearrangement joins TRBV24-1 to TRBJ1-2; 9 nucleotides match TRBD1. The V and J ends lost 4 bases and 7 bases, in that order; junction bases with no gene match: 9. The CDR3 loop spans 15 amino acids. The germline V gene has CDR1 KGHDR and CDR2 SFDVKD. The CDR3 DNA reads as TGTGCCACCAGTGACCGCGGACAGGGGCCAGGTGGCTACACCTTC. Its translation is CATSDRGQGPGGYTF.

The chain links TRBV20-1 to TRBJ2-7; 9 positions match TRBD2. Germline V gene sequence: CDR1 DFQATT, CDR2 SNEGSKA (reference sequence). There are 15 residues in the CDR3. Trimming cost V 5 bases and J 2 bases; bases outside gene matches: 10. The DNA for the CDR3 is TGCAGTGCTGCTAACATAGCGGGGGCCACCTACGAGCAGTACTTC. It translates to CSAANIAGATYEQYF.

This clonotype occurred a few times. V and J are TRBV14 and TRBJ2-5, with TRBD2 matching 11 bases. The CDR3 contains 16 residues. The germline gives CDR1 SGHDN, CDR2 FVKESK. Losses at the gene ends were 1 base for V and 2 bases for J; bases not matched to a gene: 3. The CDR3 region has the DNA TGTGCCAGCAGCCAAGCGCTAGCGGGGGGACAAGAGACCCAGTACTTC. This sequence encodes CASSQALAGGQETQYF. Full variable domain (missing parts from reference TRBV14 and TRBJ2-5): EAGVTQFPSHSVIEKGQTVTLRCDPISGHDNLYWYRRVMGKEIKFLLHFVKESKQDESGMPNNRFLAERTGGTYSTLKVQPAELEDSGVYFCASSQALAGGQETQYFGPGTRLLVL.

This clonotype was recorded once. For the CDR3, the DNA is TGTGCCAGCAGTCCTATCGACAGGACCTCTAACTATGGCTACACCTTC. Residues: CASSPIDRTSNYGYTF. The chain has TRBV28 and TRBJ1-2; weak D call: TRBD1 (6 bases). The CDR3 is 16 amino acids. Germline V gene sequence: CDR1 MDHEN, CDR2 SYDVKM. Between the trimmed V and J ends, which lost 5 bases and 0 bases, there was a span of 16 bases.

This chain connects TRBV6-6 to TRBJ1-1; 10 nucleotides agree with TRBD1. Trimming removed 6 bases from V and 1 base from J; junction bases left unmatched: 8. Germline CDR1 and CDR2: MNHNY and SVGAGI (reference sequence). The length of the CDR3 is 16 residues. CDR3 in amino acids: CASRSGTGVTNTEAFF. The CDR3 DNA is TGTGCCAGCAGGTCCGGGACAGGGGTTACGAACACTGAAGCTTTCTTT.